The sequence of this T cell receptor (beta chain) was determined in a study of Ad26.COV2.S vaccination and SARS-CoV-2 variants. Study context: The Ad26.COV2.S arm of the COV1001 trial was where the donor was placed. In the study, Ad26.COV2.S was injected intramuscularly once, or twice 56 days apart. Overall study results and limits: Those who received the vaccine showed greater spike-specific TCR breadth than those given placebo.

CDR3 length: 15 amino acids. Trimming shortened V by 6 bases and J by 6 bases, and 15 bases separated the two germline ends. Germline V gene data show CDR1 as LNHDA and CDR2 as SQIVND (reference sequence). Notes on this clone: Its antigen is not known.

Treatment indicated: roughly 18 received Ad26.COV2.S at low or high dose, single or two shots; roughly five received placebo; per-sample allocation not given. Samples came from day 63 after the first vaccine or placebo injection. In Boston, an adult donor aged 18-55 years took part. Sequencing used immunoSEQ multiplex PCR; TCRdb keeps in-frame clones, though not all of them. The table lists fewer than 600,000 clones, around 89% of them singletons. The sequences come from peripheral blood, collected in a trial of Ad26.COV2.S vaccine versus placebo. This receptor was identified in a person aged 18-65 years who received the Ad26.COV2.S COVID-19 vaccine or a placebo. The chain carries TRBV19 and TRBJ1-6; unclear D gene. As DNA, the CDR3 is TGTGCCAGTAGCAGAAAGACATGGAGTAATTCACCCCTCCACTTT. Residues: CASSRKTWSNSPLHF.